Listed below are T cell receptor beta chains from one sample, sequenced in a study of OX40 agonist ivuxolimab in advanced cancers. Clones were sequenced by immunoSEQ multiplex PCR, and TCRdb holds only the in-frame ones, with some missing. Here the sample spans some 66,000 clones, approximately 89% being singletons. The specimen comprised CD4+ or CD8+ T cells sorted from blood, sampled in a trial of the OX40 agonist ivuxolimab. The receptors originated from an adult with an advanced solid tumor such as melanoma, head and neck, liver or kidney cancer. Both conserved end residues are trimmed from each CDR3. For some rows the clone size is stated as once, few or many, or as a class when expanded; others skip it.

CDR3 protein: ASSPLPWDEQY
CDR3 length: 11
clone size: .
J gene: TRBJ2-7
V gene: TRBV9

CDR3 protein: ASMGQGIGEQY
CDR3 length: 11
clone size: .
J gene: TRBJ2-7
V gene: TRBV2

CDR3 protein: AISEARDRGNEQF
CDR3 length: 13
clone size: .
J gene: TRBJ2-1
V gene: TRBV10-3

CDR3 protein: ASSDETRGIDEQF
CDR3 length: 13
clone size: .
J gene: TRBJ2-1
V gene: TRBV6-4

CDR3 protein: ASSLAYVTGELF
CDR3 length: 12
clone size: .
J gene: TRBJ2-2
V gene: TRBV5-1

CDR3 protein: ASSTGLAGAYQETQY
CDR3 length: 15
clone size: .
J gene: TRBJ2-5
V gene: TRBV19

CDR3 protein: ASSSAMNTEAF
CDR3 length: 11
clone size: .
J gene: TRBJ1-1
V gene: TRBV18

CDR3 protein: ASSPEVGSGNTIY
CDR3 length: 13
clone size: .
J gene: TRBJ1-3
V gene: TRBV5-1

CDR3 protein: AISELTGDYGYT
CDR3 length: 12
clone size: .
J gene: TRBJ1-2
V gene: TRBV10-3

CDR3 protein: ASSFTGRGTGELF
CDR3 length: 13
clone size: once
J gene: TRBJ2-2
V gene: TRBV5-1

CDR3 protein: ASSPLAGGSYNEQF
CDR3 length: 14
clone size: .
J gene: TRBJ2-1
V gene: TRBV5-1

CDR3 protein: ASSLIGDNYGYT
CDR3 length: 12
clone size: .
J gene: TRBJ1-2
V gene: TRBV11-2

CDR3 protein: AISEQGLNSPLH
CDR3 length: 12
clone size: .
J gene: TRBJ1-6
V gene: TRBV10-3